This T cell receptor beta chain was recorded in a study of CD8+ T cells in alopecia areata. Study-level results: Patients showed less clear TCR sequence sharing than mice, possibly partly because of HLA diversity. The study found that many expanded lesional clones persisted in scalp and blood during tofacitinib.

This clone was seen a handful of times. Antigen: not known. The CDR3 extends over 11 amino acids. Trimming stripped 3 bases from V and 7 bases from J, with 7 bases between. In germline, CDR1 is SGDLS, CDR2 YYNGEE. Treatment defined: oral pan-JAK inhibitor, 5-10 mg twice daily. Once RNA had been extracted, it was reverse transcribed into cDNA to act as the sequencing template. The repertoire was sequenced with immunoSEQ multiplex PCR; TCRdb's copy has only in-frame clones and lacks some. The sample has under 200,000 clones; around three fifths are singletons. This sequence was found in a human donor with alopecia areata. The sequencing here drew on CD4+ T cells sorted from blood, taken at week 24, from a patient treated with tofacitinib. V and J are TRBV9 and TRBJ2-5, with D maybe TRBD2 (6 bases). The CDR3 DNA reads as TGTGCCAGCAGCGCGGAGGGGACCCAGTACTTC. Its translation: CASSAEGTQYF.